The 9 T cell receptor beta chains presented below share a single source sample, sequenced in a study of cytomegalovirus exposure and HLA in healthy donors. PCR amplification relied on 60 Vbeta primers (plus 13 Jbeta primers). Generated by immunoSEQ multiplex PCR, the TCRdb table keeps only in-frame clones and is missing some. The table shows around 250,000 clones, with 81% occurring only once. The source material was PBMCs. The receptors were gathered from a woman aged 60 to 75 in good health and CMV-seropositive.

V usage is TRBV7-8 and J usage is TRBJ2-2; D is undetermined. V lost 3 bases and J lost 1, with 6 bases in between. The CDR3 totals 14 residues. Germline V CDR1 and CDR2: SGHVS, FQNEAQ. The CDR3 loop is CASSFPQNTGELFF. In DNA, the CDR3 is TGTGCCAGCAGCTTTCCCCAGAACACCGGGGAGCTGTTTTTT.

The V gene is TRBV13, the J gene TRBJ2-5, with TRBD2 as a possible D gene (6 bases). CDR3 size: 14 residues. V gave up 5 bases and J gave up 1 base, with 11 bases separating them. From germline, CDR1 is PRHDT and CDR2 FYEKMQ (reference sequence). DNA for the CDR3: TGTGCCAGCAGCGAGGCGGGGATCCAAGAGACCCAGTACTTC. It is translated as CASSEAGIQETQYF.

This clone appeared once. CDR3 in amino acids: CASSRGVPPEAFF. The DNA of the CDR3 is TGTGCCAGCAGCCGGGGAGTTCCACCTGAAGCTTTCTTT. The chain is built from TRBV28 and TRBJ1-1; D gene uncertain. V was shortened by 6 bases and J by 6 bases, with 14 bases between the two germline ends. Germline V gives CDR1 MDHEN, CDR2 SYDVKM. The CDR3 covers 13 residues.

V gene TRBV25-1 combines with J gene TRBJ1-2; maybe TRBD1 (5 bases). The germline gives CDR1 MGHDK, CDR2 SYGVNS. V was pared by 5 bases and J by 7 bases, with 11 bases between. The CDR3 runs 12 residues. Written as DNA, the CDR3 is TGTGCCAGCAGTAACCAGGGAAGTGGCTACACCTTC. It codes for CASSNQGSGYTF.

The chain links TRBV4-1 to TRBJ2-7; 11 nucleotides match TRBD1. Trimming cost V 1 base and J 3 bases; bases outside gene matches: 5. Germline V lookup: CDR1 MGHRA, CDR2 YSYEKL. The CDR3 contains 16 residues. DNA for the CDR3: TGCGCCAGCAGCCAAGTTGTAGGGACAGGGGGCTACGAGCAGTACTTC. Residues: CASSQVVGTGGYEQYF.

The chain has TRBV2 and TRBJ2-5; a possible D gene is TRBD1 (5 bases). The CDR3 consists of 14 residues. Per the germline V gene, CDR1 is SNHLY and CDR2 is FYNNEI. The ends were cut back, 6 bases at V and 5 bases at J, with 16 bases in the middle. CDR3 DNA sequence: TGTGCCAGCAGCGGCCGGCAGGGTGGGGAGACCCAGTACTTC. Its translation: CASSGRQGGETQYF.

The chain uses TRBV11-2 and TRBJ1-2, with D possibly matching TRBD1 (6 bases). Germline V gene lookup returns CDR1 SGHAT and CDR2 FQNNGV. The CDR3 is made up of 14 amino acids. Between the trimmed V and J ends, which lost 1 base and 6 bases, there was a span of 12 bases. The CDR3 DNA follows: TGTGCCAGCAGCTTAGGACAGGCGAGTCATGGCTACACCTTC. Protein product: CASSLGQASHGYTF.

This clone was detected only a few times. CDR3 DNA: TGTGCCAGCAGCTTAGGGCAGGTGGGCAATCAGCCCCAGCATTTT. It codes for CASSLGQVGNQPQHF. This chain uses TRBV11-2 with TRBJ1-5; D is unclear. The length of the CDR3 is 15 residues. The V gene's germline CDR1 is SGHAT and CDR2 FQNNGV. Trimming pared 1 base from V and 2 bases from J, leaving 9 bases between. Combining the CDR3 with reference TRBV11-2 and TRBJ1-5 gives the whole variable domain EAGVAQSPRYKIIEKRQSVAFWCNPISGHATLYWYQQILGQGPKLLIQFQNNGVVDDSQLPKDRFSAERLKGVDSTLKIQPAKLEDSAVYLCASSLGQVGNQPQHFGDGTRLSIL.

The chain is built from TRBV27 and TRBJ1-1, with D perhaps matching TRBD1 (6 bases). Germline V gene data show CDR1 as MNHEY and CDR2 as SMNVEV (reference sequence). This CDR3 contains 12 residues. Between the trimmed V and J ends, which lost 5 bases and 12 bases, there was a span of 16 bases. The CDR3 reads CASSTRTEGSFF. DNA for the CDR3: TGTGCCAGCAGTACACGGACAGAAGGTTCTTTCTTT.